Listed here is a single TCR beta chain. Germline CDR1 reads SNHLY; CDR2 reads FYNNEI. V was trimmed by 7 bases and J by 3 bases, leaving 19 bases between them. The CDR3 is made up of 15 amino acids. Profiled with immunoSEQ multiplex PCR; TCRdb holds only in-frame clones, not every one. The sample carries 2,500,000 or so clones, roughly 90% recorded once. These data are taken from a study of shared clonotypes between healthy human individuals. The sequenced sample was naive CD4+ T cells from PBMCs. The subset here: CD45RA+ positively selected. The TCR sequence derives from a man aged 18-30 years in good health. Some clones in this sample may be carry-over from other donors' samples. This rearrangement joins TRBV2 to TRBJ2-7, with D possibly TRBD2 on 6 matching bases. This chain's CDR3 is CASNLLGGANYEQYF. The CDR3 DNA reads as TGTGCCAGCAATTTGTTAGGAGGGGCGAACTACGAGCAGTACTTC.